The entry below describes one T cell receptor beta chain. The source of the sample is a study of T cells in Graves' hyperthyroidism and ophthalmopathy. Amplified TCR beta CDR3 regions derived from RNA transcripts. RT-PCR in the first round (using the HTBI primer set) targeted the TCR CDR3. TCRdb re-called the multiplex PCR reads through MiXCR, storing one row per CDR3 protein. The repertoire holds almost 600,000 distinct CDR3 sequences, with approximately 13% as singletons. The sequenced sample was blood. This receptor was identified in a woman between 25 and 40 years old with Graves' hyperthyroidism that later progressed to Graves' ophthalmopathy.

The DNA for the CDR3 is TGTGCCAGCAGCCAACTAGCGGGAGGGCCGCGGAATGAGCAGTTCTTC. Translation gives CASSQLAGGPRNEQFF. V usage is TRBV3-1 and J usage is TRBJ2-1; 12 nucleotides agree with TRBD2. The CDR3 is 16 amino acids. V lost 2 bases, J lost 7 bases, and 6 bases stayed unmatched. The germline CDR1 and CDR2 sequences are LGHDT and YNNKEL (reference sequence).